This TCR beta chain was captured in a study of cytomegalovirus exposure and HLA in healthy donors. The ends lost 3 bases at V and 2 bases at J; junction bases unmatched: 15. The CDR3 contains 19 residues. Germline V gene lookup returns CDR1 SEHNR and CDR2 FQNEAQ (reference sequence). Points on this clone: The same CDR3 is also encoded by other DNA sequences in this sample.

Researchers ran the PCR with 60 Vbeta and 13 Jbeta primers. Method: immunoSEQ multiplex PCR; TCRdb's copy keeps in-frame clones and lacks some. The sample has around 100,000 clones; around 83% are singletons. The chain couples TRBV7-9 to TRBJ2-5; 10 bases agree with TRBD2. The sample taken for sequencing was PBMCs. The sequence was obtained from a female donor in good health and CMV-seropositive. The CDR3 region is CASSFRHPLTSGVQETQYF. The CDR3 nucleotides are TGTGCCAGCAGCTTTCGGCACCCCCTCACTAGCGGGGTACAAGAGACCCAGTACTTC. Variable domain in full (rest from reference TRBV7-9 and TRBJ2-5): DTGVSQNPRHKITKRGQNVTFRCDPISEHNRLYWYRQTLGQGPEFLTYFQNEAQLEKSRLLSDRFSAERPKGSFSTLEIQRTEQGDSAMYLCASSFRHPLTSGVQETQYFGPGTRLLVL.